This T cell receptor beta chain was found in a study of radiation and T cells in renal cell carcinoma. Using immunoSEQ multiplex PCR, the repertoire was profiled, and TCRdb retains in-frame clones only, with some absent. The sample lists approximately 90,000 clones; 85% were seen once. The study's findings and limits: Baseline intratumoral clonotype presence is unknown without pretreatment biopsies. In blood, top tumor clones expanded by 2 weeks, shrinking by 4.

This clone was recorded a few times. Its antigen is currently unknown. Germline V gene data show CDR1 as SNHLY and CDR2 as FYNNEI. The ends were cut back, 6 bases at V and 2 bases at J, with 14 bases in the middle. The CDR3 totals 15 residues. Time point specified: blood 4 weeks post-SBRT, at nephrectomy. Treatment indicated: 15 Gy SBRT to primary tumor, nephrectomy 4 weeks later. Nephrectomy followed 15 Gy stereotactic body radiation by 4 weeks. After SBRT, blood was collected at 2 and 4 weeks, plus baseline. The rearrangement links TRBV2 to TRBJ2-1; the D gene could be TRBD1 or TRBD2 (5 bases each). This specimen was blood, taken from a patient whose treatment included radiotherapy and nephrectomy. This TCR was recovered from a man aged 45-60 years with renal cell carcinoma. The CDR3 loop is CASRWDETTYNEQFF. Here the CDR3 DNA reads TGTGCCAGCAGGTGGGACGAAACCACCTACAATGAGCAGTTCTTC. The whole variable domain, remainder taken from reference TRBV2 and TRBJ2-1, is EPEVTQTPSHQVTQMGQEVILRCVPISNHLYFYWYRQILGQKVEFLVSFYNNEISEKSEIFDDQFSVERPDGSNFTLKIRSTKLEDSAMYFCASRWDETTYNEQFFGPGTRLTVL.